These T cell receptor beta chains were read from a single sample in a study of CD8 T cells in Susac syndrome. Each CDR3 protein is one row after TCRdb ran MiXCR on the immunoSEQ multiplex PCR reads. The sample contains around 180,000 distinct CDR3 sequences, 90% to 95% of which appear only once. Material for sequencing was CD4+ T cells from PBMCs. The receptor source for this set is a human donor with Susac syndrome. Both conserved end residues are trimmed from each CDR3. D genes are given only for firm matches.

>NA|12|TRBV6-2/TRBV6-3
ASTREGMNTEAF
>NA|11|TRBV6-5
ASSYSPSGPQH
>TRBD1|13|TRBV2
AIPYQGAYNSPLH
>NA|11|TRBV19
ASHGSKNTEAF
>TRBD1|12|TRBV2
ASGGDRPNYGYT
>NA|13|TRBV30
AWSVWGAGANVLT
>NA|11|TRBV20-1
SAQTGFSYGYT
>NA|13|TRBV7-2
ASSVPSGGNAGYT
>TRBD1|15|TRBV10-2
ASSEVTHYRGPQPQH
>NA|11|TRBV6-2/TRBV6-3
ASSLQGNQPQH
>NA|14|TRBV20-1
SASPLAGLGTDTQY
>NA|11|TRBV5-1
ASSLGQEETQY
>TRBD1|11|TRBV20-1
SARTGNTGELF
>NA|13|TRBV4-3
ASSQDRGLSYEQY
>NA|12|TRBV29-1
SVVSTGGIYEQY
>TRBD2|12|TRBV7-8
ASSRGGLGETQY
>TRBD1|13|TRBV7-2
ASSLQGQGVGTLH
>NA|11|TRBV29-1
RFRRGRETEAF
>NA|13|TRBV4-2
ASSQAADFTDTQY
>NA|9|TRBV10-3
AISEAETQY
>NA|9|TRBV10-3
AISAGTEAF
>NA|12|TRBV30
AWRRASSYNEQF
>NA|12|TRBV9
ASSLRGTQETQY
>NA|12|TRBV6-1
ASSPGPMNTEAF
>NA|9|TRBV20-1
SSPPAETQY
>NA|10|TRBV20-1
SATELGQPQH
>TRBD2|17|TRBV7-2
ASSLVRASGGLYTGELF
>NA|14|TRBV11-1
ASSPGLTSQNNEQF
>NA|12|TRBV25-1
ASSPWGFQEKLF
>TRBD1|13|TRBV5-1
ASSDPGQSYNEQF
>TRBD2|16|TRBV7-3
ASSLIGTSGRNTGELF
>NA|14|TRBV15
ATSREVGGVGETQY
>NA|13|TRBV19
ASTWGDKDNSPLH
>TRBD2|13|TRBV20-1
SATGTSGASDTQY
>NA|12|TRBV11-1
ASSLGMGKNIQY
>NA|12|TRBV7-8
ASSFNRGNQPQH
>NA|14|TRBV7-6
ASSLGGPSNTGELF
>NA|8|TRBV3-1
ASSQRFNT